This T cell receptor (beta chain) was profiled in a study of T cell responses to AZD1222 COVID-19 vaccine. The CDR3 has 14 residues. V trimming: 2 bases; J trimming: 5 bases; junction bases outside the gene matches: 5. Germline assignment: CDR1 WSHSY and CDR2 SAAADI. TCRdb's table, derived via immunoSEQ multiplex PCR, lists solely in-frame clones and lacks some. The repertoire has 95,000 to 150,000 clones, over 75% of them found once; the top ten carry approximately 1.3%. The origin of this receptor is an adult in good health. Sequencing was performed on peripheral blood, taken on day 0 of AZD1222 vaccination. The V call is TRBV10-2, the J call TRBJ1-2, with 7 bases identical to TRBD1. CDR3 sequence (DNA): TGCGCCAGCAGTGAGGACAGGGAGGGGTATGGCTACACCTTC. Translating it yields CASSEDREGYGYTF.